The T cell receptor beta chain described here comes from a study of Ad26.COV2.S vaccination and SARS-CoV-2 variants. Generated by immunoSEQ multiplex PCR, the TCRdb table keeps only in-frame clones and is missing some. The sample records more than 300,000 clones, around 81% being singletons. The CDR3 sequence is 15 residues long. V dropped 3 bases and J dropped 1 base, with 11 bases sitting between them. Germline V CDR1 and CDR2: SGDLS, YYNGEE. Treatment: 19 received Ad26.COV2.S at low or high dose, single or two shots; 5 received placebo; per-sample allocation not given. At day 63 after the first vaccine or placebo injection, samples were drawn.

The chain has TRBV9 and TRBJ1-5, with a weak D call TRBD1 (6 bases). This TCR was sampled from a person aged 18 to 65 who received the Ad26.COV2.S COVID-19 vaccine or a placebo. The source material was peripheral blood, sampled in a trial of Ad26.COV2.S vaccine versus placebo. CDR3 region: CASSAAGASNQPQHF. The DNA of the CDR3 is TGTGCCAGCAGCGCCGCAGGGGCCAGCAATCAGCCCCAGCATTTT.